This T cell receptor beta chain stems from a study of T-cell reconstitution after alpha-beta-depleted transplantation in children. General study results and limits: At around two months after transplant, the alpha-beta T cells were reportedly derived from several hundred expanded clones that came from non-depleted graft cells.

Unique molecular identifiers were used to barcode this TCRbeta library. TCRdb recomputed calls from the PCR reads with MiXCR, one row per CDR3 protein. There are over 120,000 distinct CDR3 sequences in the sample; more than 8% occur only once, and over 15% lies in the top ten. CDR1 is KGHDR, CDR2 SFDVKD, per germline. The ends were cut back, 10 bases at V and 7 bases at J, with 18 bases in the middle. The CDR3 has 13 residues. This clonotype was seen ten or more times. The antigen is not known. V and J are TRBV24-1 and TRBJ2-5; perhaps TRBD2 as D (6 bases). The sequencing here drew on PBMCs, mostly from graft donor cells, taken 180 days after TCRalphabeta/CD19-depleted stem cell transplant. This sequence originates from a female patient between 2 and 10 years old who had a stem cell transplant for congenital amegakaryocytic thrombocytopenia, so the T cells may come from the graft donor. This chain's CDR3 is CATAPGESVTQYF. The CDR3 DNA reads TGTGCCACGGCGCCGGGGGAATCGGTGACCCAGTACTTC.